The 8 T cell receptor beta chains below all came from one sample that was sequenced in a study of identical twins. Each CDR3 protein is one row after TCRdb ran MiXCR on the 5' RACE reads. The repertoire holds around 550,000 distinct CDR3 sequences, with approximately 16% as singletons. This sample was shared with a second study, whose subject was yellow fever vaccine responses in identical twins.

Specimen: CD4+ T cells sorted from blood. These receptors all come from a woman aged 18-29 years in good health.

This clonotype came up a few times. V and J are TRBV12-5 and TRBJ2-7; 8 bases fit TRBD1. Germline CDR1 reads LGHNT; CDR2 reads FRNRAP. The CDR3 runs 15 residues. The junction had 11 bases not matched to a gene; V was cut back by 7 bases and J by 3 bases. CDR3 nucleotide sequence: TGTGCTAGTGTTTCCACCGGACAGGGAAGCTACGAGCAGTACTTC. Its translation: CASVSTGQGSYEQYF.

The CDR3 DNA follows: TGTGCCAGTAGGGATTCCAACGAGCAGTACGTC. Protein: CASRDSNEQYV. The J gene is TRBJ2-7, the V gene TRBV7-8; D remains ambiguous. This CDR3 comprises 11 residues. Germline V lookup: CDR1 SGHVS, CDR2 FQNEAQ. V gave up 9 bases and J gave up 5 bases, with 11 bases separating them.

This clonotype came up a few times. The rearrangement joins TRBV7-8 to TRBJ2-3; 8 nucleotides agree with TRBD2. The CDR3 spans 18 residues. Trimming cost V 5 bases and J 0 bases; bases outside gene matches: 13. Per germline, CDR1 SGHVS and CDR2 FQNEAQ. CDR3 coding DNA: TGTGCCAGCAGCAAACGCCCCCGGGGGGGCGGGAGCACAGATACGCAGTATTTT. Encoded protein: CASSKRPRGGGSTDTQYF.

This clonotype was counted many times. The CDR3 loop is CASSLGLADYEQYF. Here the CDR3 DNA reads TGCGCCAGCAGCTTGGGACTAGCGGACTACGAGCAGTACTTC. The rearrangement joins TRBV5-1 to TRBJ2-7; 9 bases line up with TRBD2. V shed 0 bases and J 3 bases; nucleotides not matched to a gene: 1. Looked up from germline, CDR1 is SGHRS and CDR2 is YFSETQ. The CDR3 has 14 residues.

Here the CDR3 DNA reads TGCGCCAGCAGCCAAGATCTAAGAGATCCCCCCATGGATGGCTACACCTTC. Translation gives CASSQDLRDPPMDGYTF. This chain connects TRBV4-1 to TRBJ1-2; the D is unclear. Germline lookup yields CDR1 MGHRA and CDR2 YSYEKL. This CDR3 is built from 17 residues. Trimming removed 0 bases at V and 6 bases at J, with 20 bases between.

This clonotype was counted between two and nine times. The V gene is TRBV5-1, the J gene TRBJ2-1; D possibly corresponds to TRBD1 (6 bases). This CDR3 region has 15 residues. Germline CDR1 SGHRS, CDR2 YFSETQ. V was cut by 4 bases and J by 8 bases, with 19 bases left in between. CDR3: CASSPPRQAGYEQFF. The CDR3 DNA follows: TGCGCCAGCAGCCCTCCCCGACAGGCCGGGTATGAGCAGTTCTTC. Looking up the rest from reference TRBV5-1 and TRBJ2-1 gives the full variable domain: KAGVTQTPRYLIKTRGQQVTLSCSPISGHRSVSWYQQTPGQGLQFLFEYFSETQRNKGNFPGRFSGRQFSNSRSEMNVSTLELGDSALYLCASSPPRQAGYEQFFGPGTRLTVL.

The V call is TRBV28, the J call TRBJ2-1; D is undetermined. CDR3 length equals 15 residues. V was trimmed by 0 bases and J by 5 bases, leaving 11 bases between them. CDR1 is MDHEN, CDR2 SYDVKM, per germline. DNA of the CDR3: TGTGCCAGCAGTTTATGGGTGGGTAATAACAATGAGCAGTTCTTC. Its translation is CASSLWVGNNNEQFF.

The chain recombines TRBV3-1 with TRBJ2-7; unclear D gene. The CDR3 is 15 residues long. V was clipped by 1 base and J by 4 bases, with 14 bases between them. CDR1 LGHDT and CDR2 YNNKEL come from the germline V gene (reference sequence). CDR3 bases: TGTGCCAGCAGCCAAGTGGGTATTGTTTGTTACGAGCAGTACGTC. Amino acid sequence: CASSQVGIVCYEQYV.